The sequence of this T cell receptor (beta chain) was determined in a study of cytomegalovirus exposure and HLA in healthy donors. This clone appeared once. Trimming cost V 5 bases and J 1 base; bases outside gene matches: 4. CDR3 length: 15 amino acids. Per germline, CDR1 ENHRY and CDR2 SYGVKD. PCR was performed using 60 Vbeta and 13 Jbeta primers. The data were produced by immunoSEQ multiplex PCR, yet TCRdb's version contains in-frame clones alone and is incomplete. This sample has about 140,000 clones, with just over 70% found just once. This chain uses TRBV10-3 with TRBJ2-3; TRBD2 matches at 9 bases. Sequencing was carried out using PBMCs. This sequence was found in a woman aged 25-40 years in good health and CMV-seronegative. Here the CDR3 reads CAISLIAGGTDTQYF. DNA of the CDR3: TGTGCCATCAGTCTGATAGCGGGGGGCACAGATACGCAGTATTTT.